A selection of T cell receptor beta chains follows, all from one sample in a study of Ad26.COV2.S vaccination and SARS-CoV-2 variants. Here immunoSEQ multiplex PCR was the method, and the copy in TCRdb shows in-frame clones only, minus some. Here the sample spans under 550,000 clones, more than 75% being singletons. The sequencing here drew on peripheral blood, taken in a trial of Ad26.COV2.S vaccine versus placebo. The receptors shown here come from a person aged 18-60 years who received the Ad26.COV2.S COVID-19 vaccine or a placebo. The CDR3 runs from the conserved cysteine through the conserved F or W. The D gene is left open where the match is weak. Clone size appears in some rows only: once, few, many, or a class for an expanded clone.

CDR3nt: TGTGCCAGCAGTGACCGTCGATGGGGAGTAAGTTACGAGCAGTACTTC; CDR3aa: CASSDRRWGVSYEQYF; j_gene: TRBJ2-7; v_gene: TRBV6-1; d_gene: NA; abundance: NA
CDR3nt: TGTGCCAGCAGCCACAGGGTAGATGAGCAGTTCTTC; CDR3aa: CASSHRVDEQFF; j_gene: TRBJ2-1; v_gene: TRBV11-3; d_gene: NA; abundance: NA
CDR3nt: TGTGCCAGCAGCTTAGCGCGCGGAGGGGGCTATGAGACCCAGTACTTC; CDR3aa: CASSLARGGGYETQYF; j_gene: TRBJ2-5; v_gene: TRBV7-2; d_gene: NA; abundance: NA
CDR3nt: TGTGCCAGCAGCGCGCTGGGACTAGCGGAGCCCTATACGCAGTATTTT; CDR3aa: CASSALGLAEPYTQYF; j_gene: TRBJ2-3; v_gene: TRBV2; d_gene: TRBD2; abundance: NA
CDR3nt: TGTGCCAGCAGCCGAACCGGGACAGGGGGCAGCCAAATAACCTACGAGCAGTACTTC; CDR3aa: CASSRTGTGGSQITYEQYF; j_gene: TRBJ2-7; v_gene: TRBV5-5; d_gene: TRBD1; abundance: NA
CDR3nt: TGTGCAAGTCGCTTAAAAGGTTTACCGAGCTCCTACAATGAGCAGTTCTTC; CDR3aa: CASRLKGLPSSYNEQFF; j_gene: TRBJ2-1; v_gene: TRBV12-2; d_gene: NA; abundance: NA
CDR3nt: TGTGCCAGCAGCTTAGAGGCAGATACTAACTATGGCTACACCTTC; CDR3aa: CASSLEADTNYGYTF; j_gene: TRBJ1-2; v_gene: TRBV11-2; d_gene: NA; abundance: many
CDR3nt: TGTGCCAGCAGCCAAGAGGGTGGCCAGGCCAATGAGCAGTTCTTC; CDR3aa: CASSQEGGQANEQFF; j_gene: TRBJ2-1; v_gene: TRBV3-1/TRBV3-2; d_gene: NA; abundance: once
CDR3nt: TGTGCCACCAGCAACCCACAGGGTGCAGAAGAGACCCAGTACTTC; CDR3aa: CATSNPQGAEETQYF; j_gene: TRBJ2-5; v_gene: TRBV15; d_gene: NA; abundance: NA
CDR3nt: TGCAGCGCCTGGACAGGTCCGACTGAAGCTTTCTTT; CDR3aa: CSAWTGPTEAFF; j_gene: TRBJ1-1; v_gene: TRBV29-1; d_gene: TRBD1; abundance: NA
CDR3nt: TGCGCCAGCAGTGTCGTGAGAATAAGCAATCAGCCCCAGCATTTT; CDR3aa: CASSVVRISNQPQHF; j_gene: TRBJ1-5; v_gene: TRBV10-1; d_gene: NA; abundance: NA
CDR3nt: TGTGCCAGCAGTCGTGTCAGGCTAGCGGACTACAATGAGCAGTTCTTC; CDR3aa: CASSRVRLADYNEQFF; j_gene: TRBJ2-1; v_gene: TRBV7-9; d_gene: TRBD2; abundance: NA
CDR3nt: TGCGCCAGCAGAAAAGGGGGTGGTACTGAAGCTTTCTTT; CDR3aa: CASRKGGGTEAFF; j_gene: TRBJ1-1; v_gene: TRBV5-1; d_gene: NA; abundance: NA
CDR3nt: TGTGCCAGCAGCCCTAGACTAGCGGGGAACCTAGATACGCAGTATTTT; CDR3aa: CASSPRLAGNLDTQYF; j_gene: TRBJ2-3; v_gene: TRBV14; d_gene: TRBD2; abundance: NA
CDR3nt: TGTGCCAGCATTCGGGGTTTGACTGAAGCTTTCTTT; CDR3aa: CASIRGLTEAFF; j_gene: TRBJ1-1; v_gene: TRBV12-3/TRBV12-4; d_gene: NA; abundance: NA
CDR3nt: TGTGCCAGCAGCGTATCCGTAGGGGGTCATGGCTACACCTTC; CDR3aa: CASSVSVGGHGYTF; j_gene: TRBJ1-2; v_gene: TRBV9; d_gene: NA; abundance: once
CDR3nt: TGTGCCTGGAGTGATGGGGACTCTGGAAACACCATATATTTT; CDR3aa: CAWSDGDSGNTIYF; j_gene: TRBJ1-3; v_gene: TRBV30; d_gene: NA; abundance: NA
CDR3nt: TGTGCCAGCAGTTACAGGGCAGGGGGTGCCAACGTCCTGACTTTC; CDR3aa: CASSYRAGGANVLTF; j_gene: TRBJ2-6; v_gene: TRBV6-5; d_gene: TRBD1; abundance: NA
CDR3nt: TGTGCCAGCAGCTTTGGGACTTCTGGAAATCAGCCCCAGCATTTT; CDR3aa: CASSFGTSGNQPQHF; j_gene: TRBJ1-5; v_gene: TRBV7-8; d_gene: NA; abundance: NA
CDR3nt: TGTGCCAGCAGCTTTGACCCAGCGGGGGGTTCCTACGAGCAGTACTTC; CDR3aa: CASSFDPAGGSYEQYF; j_gene: TRBJ2-7; v_gene: TRBV5-6; d_gene: TRBD2; abundance: NA
CDR3nt: TGTGCCAGCAGCTTAACAGGGGACGAGCAGTACTTC; CDR3aa: CASSLTGDEQYF; j_gene: TRBJ2-7; v_gene: TRBV7-9; d_gene: TRBD1; abundance: NA
CDR3nt: TGTGCCAGCAGGTCGATGGGTTCCGAGGGGTACTTC; CDR3aa: CASRSMGSEGYF; j_gene: TRBJ2-7; v_gene: TRBV6-6; d_gene: NA; abundance: few
CDR3nt: TGTGCCAGCAGTCTAGTTAGGGATGAGCAGTTCTTC; CDR3aa: CASSLVRDEQFF; j_gene: TRBJ2-1; v_gene: TRBV12-3/TRBV12-4; d_gene: NA; abundance: NA
CDR3nt: TGTGCCAGCAGCTTAGTGGGGGGCACAGATACGCAGTATTTT; CDR3aa: CASSLVGGTDTQYF; j_gene: TRBJ2-3; v_gene: TRBV7-6; d_gene: NA; abundance: NA
CDR3nt: TGCAGCATTCCCTTGCGGGGGCGTAATTACAATGAGCAGTTCTTC; CDR3aa: CSIPLRGRNYNEQFF; j_gene: TRBJ2-1; v_gene: TRBV29-1; d_gene: NA; abundance: NA
CDR3nt: TGTGCCAGTAGTATGGGACCTTTCTATGGCTACACCTTC; CDR3aa: CASSMGPFYGYTF; j_gene: TRBJ1-2; v_gene: TRBV19; d_gene: NA; abundance: NA
CDR3nt: TGTGCCAGCAGTACGCCGTATAGGACGACTTACGAGCAGTACTTC; CDR3aa: CASSTPYRTTYEQYF; j_gene: TRBJ2-7; v_gene: TRBV6-2/TRBV6-3; d_gene: NA; abundance: NA
CDR3nt: TGTGCCAGTCTGGGGGGGACAGGGAGGAGGAACACTGAAGCTTTCTTT; CDR3aa: CASLGGTGRRNTEAFF; j_gene: TRBJ1-1; v_gene: TRBV28; d_gene: TRBD1; abundance: NA
CDR3nt: TGCGCCAGCAGTAGTAGCTCTAGCGGCTCCTACGAGCAGTACTTC; CDR3aa: CASSSSSSGSYEQYF; j_gene: TRBJ2-7; v_gene: TRBV5-1; d_gene: TRBD2; abundance: NA
CDR3nt: TGTGCCAGCAGCCTAGGGACCGCGAATACGCAGTATTTT; CDR3aa: CASSLGTANTQYF; j_gene: TRBJ2-3; v_gene: TRBV5-6; d_gene: NA; abundance: NA
CDR3nt: TGTGCCAGCAGCTTGGCCTACAGAAACACAGATACGCAGTATTTT; CDR3aa: CASSLAYRNTDTQYF; j_gene: TRBJ2-3; v_gene: TRBV5-4; d_gene: NA; abundance: once